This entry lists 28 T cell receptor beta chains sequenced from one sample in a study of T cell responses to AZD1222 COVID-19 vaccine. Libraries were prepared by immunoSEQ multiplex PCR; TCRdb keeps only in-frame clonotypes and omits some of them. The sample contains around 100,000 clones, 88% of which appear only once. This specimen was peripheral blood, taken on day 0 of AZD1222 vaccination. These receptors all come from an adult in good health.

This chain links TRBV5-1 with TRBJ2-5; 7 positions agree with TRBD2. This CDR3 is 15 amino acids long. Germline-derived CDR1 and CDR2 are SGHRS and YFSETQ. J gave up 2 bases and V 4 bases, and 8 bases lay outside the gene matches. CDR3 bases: TGCGCCAGCAGCCGGGAGGAACCTACTCAAGAGACCCAGTACTTC. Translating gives CASSREEPTQETQYF. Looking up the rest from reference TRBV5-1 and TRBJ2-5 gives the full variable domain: KAGVTQTPRYLIKTRGQQVTLSCSPISGHRSVSWYQQTPGQGLQFLFEYFSETQRNKGNFPGRFSGRQFSNSRSEMNVSTLELGDSALYLCASSREEPTQETQYFGPGTRLLVL.

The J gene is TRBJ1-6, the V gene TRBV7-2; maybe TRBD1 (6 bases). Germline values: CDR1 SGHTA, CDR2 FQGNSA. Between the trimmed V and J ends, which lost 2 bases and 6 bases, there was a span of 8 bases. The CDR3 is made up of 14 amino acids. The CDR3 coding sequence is TGTGCCAGCAGCTTAAGGGGGTTTAATTCACCCCTCCACTTT. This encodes CASSLRGFNSPLHF. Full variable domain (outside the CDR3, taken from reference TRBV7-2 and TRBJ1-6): GAGVSQSPSNKVTEKGKDVELRCDPISGHTALYWYRQSLGQGLEFLIYFQGNSAPDKSGLPSDRFSAERTGGSVSTLTIQRTQQEDSAVYLCASSLRGFNSPLHFGNGTRLTVT.

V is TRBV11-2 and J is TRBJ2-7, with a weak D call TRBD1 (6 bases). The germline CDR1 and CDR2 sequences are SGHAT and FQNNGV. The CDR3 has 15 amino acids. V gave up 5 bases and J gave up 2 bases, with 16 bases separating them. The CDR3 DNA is TGTGCCAGCAGCCGAAGGATACAGGGAACCTACGAGCAGTACTTC. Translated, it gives CASSRRIQGTYEQYF.

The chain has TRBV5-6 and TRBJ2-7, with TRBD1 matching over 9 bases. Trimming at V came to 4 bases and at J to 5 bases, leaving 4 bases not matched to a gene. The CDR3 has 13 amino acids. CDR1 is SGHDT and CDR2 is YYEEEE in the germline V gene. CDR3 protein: CASSRGQGDEQYF. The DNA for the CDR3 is TGTGCCAGCAGCCGGGGACAGGGCGACGAGCAGTACTTC.

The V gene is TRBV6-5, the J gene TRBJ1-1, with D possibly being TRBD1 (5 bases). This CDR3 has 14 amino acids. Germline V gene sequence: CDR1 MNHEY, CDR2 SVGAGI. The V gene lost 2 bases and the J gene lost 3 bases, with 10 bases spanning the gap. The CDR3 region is CASSYAGGYTEAFF. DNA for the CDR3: TGTGCCAGCAGTTACGCCGGGGGGTACACTGAAGCTTTCTTT.

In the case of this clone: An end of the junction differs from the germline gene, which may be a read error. The CDR3 DNA reads TGTGCCAGCAGCTTAGACTTTTCCAGCGGTCCGACCTTC. Its translation: CASSLDFSSGPTF. The rearrangement uses TRBV7-2 and TRBJ2-7; D may be TRBD2 (5 bases). The CDR3 is 13 residues long. From germline, CDR1 is SGHTA and CDR2 FQGNSA.

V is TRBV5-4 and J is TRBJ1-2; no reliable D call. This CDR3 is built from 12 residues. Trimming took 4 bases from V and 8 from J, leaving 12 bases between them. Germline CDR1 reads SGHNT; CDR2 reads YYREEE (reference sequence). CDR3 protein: CASSQNRGGYTF. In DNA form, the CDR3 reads TGTGCCAGCAGCCAAAACAGAGGCGGCTACACCTTC.

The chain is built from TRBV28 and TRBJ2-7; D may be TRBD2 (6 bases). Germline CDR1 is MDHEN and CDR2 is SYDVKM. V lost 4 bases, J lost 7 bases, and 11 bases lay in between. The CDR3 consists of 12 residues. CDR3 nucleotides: TGTGCCAGCAGTTCGGGACTTTTAGAGCAGTACTTC. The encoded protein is CASSSGLLEQYF.

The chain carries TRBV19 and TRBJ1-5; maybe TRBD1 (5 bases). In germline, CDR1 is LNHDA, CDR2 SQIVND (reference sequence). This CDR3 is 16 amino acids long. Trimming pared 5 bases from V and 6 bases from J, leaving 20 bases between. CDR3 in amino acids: CASSGKRGDYVQPQHF. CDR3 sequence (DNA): TGTGCCAGTAGTGGCAAGCGGGGGGATTATGTTCAGCCCCAGCATTTT.

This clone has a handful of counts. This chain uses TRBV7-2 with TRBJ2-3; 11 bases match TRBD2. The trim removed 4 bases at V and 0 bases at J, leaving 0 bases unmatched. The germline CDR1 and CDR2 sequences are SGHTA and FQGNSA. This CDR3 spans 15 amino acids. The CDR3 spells CASSWTSGSTDTQYF. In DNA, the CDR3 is TGTGCCAGCAGCTGGACTAGCGGGAGCACAGATACGCAGTATTTT.

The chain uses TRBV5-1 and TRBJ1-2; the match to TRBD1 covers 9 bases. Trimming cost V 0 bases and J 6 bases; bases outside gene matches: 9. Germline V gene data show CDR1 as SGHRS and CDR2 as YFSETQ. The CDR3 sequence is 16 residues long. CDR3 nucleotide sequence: TGCGCCAGCAGCTTGGTGGCGGGACAGGGTCAACATGGCTACACCTTC. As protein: CASSLVAGQGQHGYTF. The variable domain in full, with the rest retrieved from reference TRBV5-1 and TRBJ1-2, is KAGVTQTPRYLIKTRGQQVTLSCSPISGHRSVSWYQQTPGQGLQFLFEYFSETQRNKGNFPGRFSGRQFSNSRSEMNVSTLELGDSALYLCASSLVAGQGQHGYTFGSGTRLTVV.

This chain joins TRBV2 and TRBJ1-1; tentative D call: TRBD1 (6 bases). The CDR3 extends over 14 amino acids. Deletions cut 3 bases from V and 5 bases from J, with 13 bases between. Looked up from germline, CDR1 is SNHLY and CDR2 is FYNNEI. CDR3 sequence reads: CASSDLGAGTEAFF. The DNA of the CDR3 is TGTGCCAGCAGTGACTTGGGGGCAGGGACTGAAGCTTTCTTT.

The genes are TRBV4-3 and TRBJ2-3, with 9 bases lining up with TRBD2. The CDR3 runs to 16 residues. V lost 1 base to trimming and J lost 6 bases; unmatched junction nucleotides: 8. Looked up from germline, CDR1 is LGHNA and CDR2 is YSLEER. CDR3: CASSQASGGPADTQYF. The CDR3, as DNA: TGCGCCAGCAGCCAAGCAAGCGGGGGGCCAGCGGATACGCAGTATTTT.

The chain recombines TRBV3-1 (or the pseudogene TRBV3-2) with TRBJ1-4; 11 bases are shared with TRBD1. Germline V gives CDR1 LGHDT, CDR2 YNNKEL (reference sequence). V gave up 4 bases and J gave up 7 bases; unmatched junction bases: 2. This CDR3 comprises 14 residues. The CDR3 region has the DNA TGTGCCAGCAGCCTCGGGACAGGGGGTGAAAAACTGTTTTTT. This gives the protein CASSLGTGGEKLFF.

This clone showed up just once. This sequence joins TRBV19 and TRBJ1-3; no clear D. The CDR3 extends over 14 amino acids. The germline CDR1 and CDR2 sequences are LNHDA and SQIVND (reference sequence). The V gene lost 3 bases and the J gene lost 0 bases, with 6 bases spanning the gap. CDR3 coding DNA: TGTGCCAGTAGTATCCCAGGCTCTGGAAACACCATATATTTT. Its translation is CASSIPGSGNTIYF.

CDR3 in DNA: TGTGCCCGCCAAGCCGAGGGGCGATGTGAAAAACTGTTTTTT. Protein sequence: CARQAEGRCEKLFF. The chain is built from TRBV6-5 and TRBJ1-4, with TRBD1 as a possible D gene (5 bases). Germline V gives CDR1 MNHEY, CDR2 SVGAGI. The V end was cut by 11 bases, the J end by 7 bases, with 20 bases between. The CDR3 spans 14 residues.

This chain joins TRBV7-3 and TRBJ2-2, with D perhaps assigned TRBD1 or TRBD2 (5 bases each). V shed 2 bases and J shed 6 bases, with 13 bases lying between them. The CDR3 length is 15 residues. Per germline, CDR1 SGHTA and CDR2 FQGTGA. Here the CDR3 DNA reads TGTGCCAGCAGCTTAGGGGACGTTGGGTCCGGGGAGCTGTTTTTT. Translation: CASSLGDVGSGELFF.

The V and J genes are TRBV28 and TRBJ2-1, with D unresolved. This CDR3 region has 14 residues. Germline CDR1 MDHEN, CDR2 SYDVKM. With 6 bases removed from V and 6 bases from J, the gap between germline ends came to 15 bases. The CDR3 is CASRTARRSNEQFF. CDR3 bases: TGTGCCAGCAGAACCGCAAGGCGGAGCAATGAGCAGTTCTTC.

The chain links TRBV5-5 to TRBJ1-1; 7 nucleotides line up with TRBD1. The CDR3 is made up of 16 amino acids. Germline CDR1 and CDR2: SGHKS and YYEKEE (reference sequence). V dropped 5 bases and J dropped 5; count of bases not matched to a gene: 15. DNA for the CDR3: TGTGCCAGCAGTCCTATTTCGAAAGGGGGCAGAACTGAAGCTTTCTTT. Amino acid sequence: CASSPISKGGRTEAFF.

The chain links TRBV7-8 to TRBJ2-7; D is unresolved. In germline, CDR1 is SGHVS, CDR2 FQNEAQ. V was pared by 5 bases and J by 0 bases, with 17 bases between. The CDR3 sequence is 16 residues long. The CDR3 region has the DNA TGTGCCAGCAGCCCTACCCTCCGCTTGAGCTCCTACGAGCAGTACTTC. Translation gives CASSPTLRLSSYEQYF.

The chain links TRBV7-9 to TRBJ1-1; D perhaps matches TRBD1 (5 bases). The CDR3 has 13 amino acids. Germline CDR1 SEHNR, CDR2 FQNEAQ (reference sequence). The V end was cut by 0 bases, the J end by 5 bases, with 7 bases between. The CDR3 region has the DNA TGTGCCAGCAGCTTAGCGAGGGGAACTGAAGCTTTCTTT. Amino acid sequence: CASSLARGTEAFF.

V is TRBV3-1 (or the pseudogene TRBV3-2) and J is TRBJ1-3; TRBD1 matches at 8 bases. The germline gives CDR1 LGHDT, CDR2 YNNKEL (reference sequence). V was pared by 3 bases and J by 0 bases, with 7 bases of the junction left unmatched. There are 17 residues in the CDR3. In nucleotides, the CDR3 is TGTGCCAGCAGCCACCTGACAGGGGATGTCTCTGGAAACACCATATATTTT. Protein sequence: CASSHLTGDVSGNTIYF.

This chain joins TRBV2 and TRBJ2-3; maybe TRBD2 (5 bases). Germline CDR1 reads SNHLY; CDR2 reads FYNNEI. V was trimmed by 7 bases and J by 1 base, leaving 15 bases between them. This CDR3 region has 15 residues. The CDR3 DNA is TGTGCCAGCACTCTGGACTTCCCGGGCACAGATACGCAGTATTTT. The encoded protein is CASTLDFPGTDTQYF.

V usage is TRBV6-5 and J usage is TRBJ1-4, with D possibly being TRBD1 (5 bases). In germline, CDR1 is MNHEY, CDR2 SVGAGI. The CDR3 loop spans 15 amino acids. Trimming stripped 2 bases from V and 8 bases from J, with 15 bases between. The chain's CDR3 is CASSYEGEEAEKLFF. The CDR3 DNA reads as TGTGCCAGCAGTTACGAAGGGGAGGAGGCGGAAAAACTGTTTTTT.

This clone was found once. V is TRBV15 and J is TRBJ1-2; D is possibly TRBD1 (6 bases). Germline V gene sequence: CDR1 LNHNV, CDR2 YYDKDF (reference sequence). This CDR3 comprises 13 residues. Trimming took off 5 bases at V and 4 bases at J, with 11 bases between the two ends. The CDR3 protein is CATSGPTGYGYTF. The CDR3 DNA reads TGTGCCACCAGCGGACCGACAGGCTATGGCTACACCTTC.

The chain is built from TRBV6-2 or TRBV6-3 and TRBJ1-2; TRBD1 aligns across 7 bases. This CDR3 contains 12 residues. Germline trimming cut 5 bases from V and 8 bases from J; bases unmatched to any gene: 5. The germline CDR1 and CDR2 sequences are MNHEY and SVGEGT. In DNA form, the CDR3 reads TGTGCCAGCAGTCCGACAGGGTTCGGCTACACCTTC. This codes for CASSPTGFGYTF.

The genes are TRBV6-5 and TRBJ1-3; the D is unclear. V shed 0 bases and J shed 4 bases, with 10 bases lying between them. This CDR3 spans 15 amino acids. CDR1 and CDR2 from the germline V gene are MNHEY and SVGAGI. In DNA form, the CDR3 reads TGTGCCAGCAGTTACTCGTACGGGTCCGGAAACACCATATATTTT. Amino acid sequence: CASSYSYGSGNTIYF.

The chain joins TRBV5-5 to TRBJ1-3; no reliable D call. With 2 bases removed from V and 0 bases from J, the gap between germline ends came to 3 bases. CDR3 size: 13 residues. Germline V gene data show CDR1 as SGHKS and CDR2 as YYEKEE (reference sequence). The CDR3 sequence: CASSLTSGNTIYF. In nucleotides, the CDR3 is TGTGCCAGCAGCTTAACCTCTGGAAACACCATATATTTT.